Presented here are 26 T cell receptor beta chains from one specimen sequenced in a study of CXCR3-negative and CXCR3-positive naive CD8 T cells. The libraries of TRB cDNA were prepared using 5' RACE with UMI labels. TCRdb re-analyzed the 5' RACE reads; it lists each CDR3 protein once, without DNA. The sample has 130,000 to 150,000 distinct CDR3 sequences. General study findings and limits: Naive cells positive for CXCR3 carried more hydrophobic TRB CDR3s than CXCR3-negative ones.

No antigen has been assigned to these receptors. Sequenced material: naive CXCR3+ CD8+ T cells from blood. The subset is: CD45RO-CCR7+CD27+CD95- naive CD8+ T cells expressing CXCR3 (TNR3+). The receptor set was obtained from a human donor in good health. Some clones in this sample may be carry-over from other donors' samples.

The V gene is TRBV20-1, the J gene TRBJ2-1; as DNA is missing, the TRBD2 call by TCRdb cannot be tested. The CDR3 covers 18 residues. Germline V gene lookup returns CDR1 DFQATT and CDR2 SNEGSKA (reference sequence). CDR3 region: CSARPSGPATAAYNEQFF.

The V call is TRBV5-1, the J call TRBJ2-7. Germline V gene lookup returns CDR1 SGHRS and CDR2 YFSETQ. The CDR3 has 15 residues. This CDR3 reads CASSFGPDGNYEQYF.

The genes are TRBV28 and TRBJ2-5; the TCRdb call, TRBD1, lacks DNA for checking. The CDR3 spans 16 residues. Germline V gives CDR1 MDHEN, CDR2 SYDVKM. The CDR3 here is CASSLWGGGIGETQYF.

The CDR3 sequence: CASSGGTGEYEQYF. This rearrangement joins TRBV9 to TRBJ2-7; TCRdb selects TRBD1, and the lack of DNA leaves this call unchecked. The CDR3 is 14 residues long. Germline CDR1 reads SGDLS; CDR2 reads YYNGEE. Drawing the rest from reference TRBV9 and TRBJ2-7, the complete variable domain is DSGVTQTPKHLITATGQRVTLRCSPRSGDLSVYWYQQSLDQGLQFLIQYYNGEERAKGNILERFSAQQFPDLHSELNLSSLELGDSALYFCASSGGTGEYEQYFGPGTRLTVT.

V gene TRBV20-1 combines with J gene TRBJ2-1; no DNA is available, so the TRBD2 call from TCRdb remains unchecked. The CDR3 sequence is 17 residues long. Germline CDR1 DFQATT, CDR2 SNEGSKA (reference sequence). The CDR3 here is CSARDPASGTSYNEQFF.

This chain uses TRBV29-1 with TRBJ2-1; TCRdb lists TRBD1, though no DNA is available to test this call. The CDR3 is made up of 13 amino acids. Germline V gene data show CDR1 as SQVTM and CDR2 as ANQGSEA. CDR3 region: CSVVYRGYNEQFF.

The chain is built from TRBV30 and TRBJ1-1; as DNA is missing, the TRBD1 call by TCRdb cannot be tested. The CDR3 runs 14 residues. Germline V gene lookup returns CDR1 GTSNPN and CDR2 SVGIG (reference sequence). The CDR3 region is CAWSLEDRITEAFF.

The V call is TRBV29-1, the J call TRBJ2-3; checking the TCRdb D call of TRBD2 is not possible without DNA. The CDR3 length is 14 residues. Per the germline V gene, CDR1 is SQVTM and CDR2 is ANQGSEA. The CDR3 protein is CSASGITLTDTQYF.

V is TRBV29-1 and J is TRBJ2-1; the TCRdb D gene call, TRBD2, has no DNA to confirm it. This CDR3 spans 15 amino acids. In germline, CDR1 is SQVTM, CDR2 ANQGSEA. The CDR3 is CSGPRMGWKPDEQFF.

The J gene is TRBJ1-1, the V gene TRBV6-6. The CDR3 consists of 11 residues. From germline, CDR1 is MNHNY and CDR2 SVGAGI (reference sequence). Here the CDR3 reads CASNQNTEAFF.

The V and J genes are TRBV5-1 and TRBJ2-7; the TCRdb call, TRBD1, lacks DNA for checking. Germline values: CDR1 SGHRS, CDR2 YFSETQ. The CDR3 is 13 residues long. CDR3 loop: CASRQGMSYEQYF.

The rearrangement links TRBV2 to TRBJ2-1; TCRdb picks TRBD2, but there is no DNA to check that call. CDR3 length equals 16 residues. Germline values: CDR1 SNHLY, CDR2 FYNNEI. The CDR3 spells CATKRTDSGRKDEQFF.

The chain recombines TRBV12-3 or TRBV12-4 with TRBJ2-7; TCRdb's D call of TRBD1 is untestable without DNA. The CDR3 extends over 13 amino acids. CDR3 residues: CASSTTGVYEQYF.

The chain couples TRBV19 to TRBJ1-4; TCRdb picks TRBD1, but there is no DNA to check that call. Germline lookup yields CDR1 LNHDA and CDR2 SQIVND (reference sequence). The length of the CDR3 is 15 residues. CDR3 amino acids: CASSATGARGEKLFF.

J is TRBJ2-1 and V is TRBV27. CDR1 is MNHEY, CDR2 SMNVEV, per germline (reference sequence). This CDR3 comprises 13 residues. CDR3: CATGWSSYNEQFF.

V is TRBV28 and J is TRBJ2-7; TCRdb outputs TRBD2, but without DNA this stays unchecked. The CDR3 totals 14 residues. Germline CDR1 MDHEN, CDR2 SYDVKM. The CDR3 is CASRPTGTRYEQYF.

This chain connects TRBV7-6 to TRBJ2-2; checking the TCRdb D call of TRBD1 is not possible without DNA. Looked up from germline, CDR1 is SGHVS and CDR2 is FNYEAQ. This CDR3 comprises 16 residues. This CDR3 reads CASSLEPGPNTGELFF.

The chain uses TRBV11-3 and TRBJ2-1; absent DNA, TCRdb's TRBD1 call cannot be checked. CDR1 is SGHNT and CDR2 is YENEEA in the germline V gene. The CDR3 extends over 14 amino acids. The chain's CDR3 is CASSSEQGDDEQFF.

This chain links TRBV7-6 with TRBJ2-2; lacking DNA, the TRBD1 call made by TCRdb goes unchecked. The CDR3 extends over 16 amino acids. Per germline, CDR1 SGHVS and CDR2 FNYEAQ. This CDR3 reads CASSLGQGLNTGELFF.

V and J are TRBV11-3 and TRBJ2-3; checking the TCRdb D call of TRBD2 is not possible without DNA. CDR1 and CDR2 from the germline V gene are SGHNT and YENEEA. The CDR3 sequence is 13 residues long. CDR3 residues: CASSFLRWDTQYF.

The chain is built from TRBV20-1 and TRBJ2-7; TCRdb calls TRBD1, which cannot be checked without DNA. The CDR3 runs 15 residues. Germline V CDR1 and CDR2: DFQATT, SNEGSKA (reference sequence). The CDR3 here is CSARDHGQGSYEQYF.

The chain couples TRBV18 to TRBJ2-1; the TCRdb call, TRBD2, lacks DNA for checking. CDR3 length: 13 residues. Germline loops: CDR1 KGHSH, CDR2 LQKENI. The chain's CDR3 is CASSEADANEQFF.

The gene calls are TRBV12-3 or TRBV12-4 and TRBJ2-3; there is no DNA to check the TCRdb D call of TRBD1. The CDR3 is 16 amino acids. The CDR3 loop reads CASRSAREPRIYTQYF.

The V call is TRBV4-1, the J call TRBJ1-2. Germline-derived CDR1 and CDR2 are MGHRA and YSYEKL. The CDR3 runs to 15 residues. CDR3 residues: CASSQDMEAGRGYTF.

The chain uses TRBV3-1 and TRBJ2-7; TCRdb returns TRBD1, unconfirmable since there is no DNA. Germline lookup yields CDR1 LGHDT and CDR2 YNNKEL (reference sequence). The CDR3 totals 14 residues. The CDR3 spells CASSGPERGYEQYF.

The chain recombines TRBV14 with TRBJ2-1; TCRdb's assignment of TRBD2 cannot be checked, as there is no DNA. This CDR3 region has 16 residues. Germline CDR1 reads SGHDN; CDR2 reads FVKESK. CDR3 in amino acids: CASSQDFSGGASEQFF.